Listed below are T cell receptor beta chains from one sample, sequenced in a study of shared clonotypes between healthy human individuals. TCRdb keeps only in-frame clones here, not all; method: immunoSEQ multiplex PCR. The repertoire holds about 1 million clones, with about 75% as singletons. Sequencing was carried out using memory CD4+ T cells sorted from blood. The receptor set was obtained from a man aged 18 to 29 in good health. Both conserved end residues are part of each CDR3. A D gene is named only where the DNA matches it firmly. Part of the rows lack a size; the others show once, few, many or a class for expanded clones.

NA	TRBV2	NA	TRBJ1-1	TGTGCCAGCAGTTACCCAGACGGGGGCACTGAAGCTTTCTTT	CASSYPDGGTEAFF
TRBD1	TRBV30	few	TRBJ2-2	TGTGCCTGGAGTAGGGGACAGCAAAACACCGGGGAGCTGTTTTTT	CAWSRGQQNTGELFF
NA	TRBV11-2	many	TRBJ2-2	TGTGCCAGCAGCTTAAATGCAGGGGCAAACACCGGGGAGCTGTTTTTT	CASSLNAGANTGELFF
NA	TRBV7-9	many	TRBJ2-5	TGTGCCAGCAGCTTAGTGTACACTCAAGAGACCCAGTACTTC	CASSLVYTQETQYF
TRBD1	TRBV10-3	NA	TRBJ2-5	TGTGCCATCAGTGACGGGACAGGGCTCGAGACCCAGTACTTC	CAISDGTGLETQYF
TRBD2	TRBV10-3	NA	TRBJ2-1	TGTGCCATCACTAGCGGGGGTCCCTTTAGGCAGTTCTTC	CAITSGGPFRQFF
NA	TRBV28	NA	TRBJ1-2	TGTGCCAGCAGTCTCAGTTATGGGGGCTACACCTTC	CASSLSYGGYTF
NA	TRBV4-1	NA	TRBJ2-5	TGCGCCAGCAGCCTCGGGCAGGGAAGAGAGACCCAGTACTTC	CASSLGQGRETQYF
TRBD1	TRBV6-5	few	TRBJ1-6	TGTGCCAGCAGTTACTCCAGACAGGGCAATTCACCCCTCCACTTT	CASSYSRQGNSPLHF
NA	TRBV5-1	NA	TRBJ1-2	TGCGCCAGCAGCGTGGGGGGCGGCTATGGCTACACCTTC	CASSVGGGYGYTF
TRBD2	TRBV9	NA	TRBJ2-3	TGTGCCAGCAGCCCCTCAGCGGGAGTGGTCACAGATACGCAGTATTTT	CASSPSAGVVTDTQYF
NA	TRBV28	NA	TRBJ1-2	TGTGCCAGCAGCCCTGCTCACTTTTACGGCTACACCTTC	CASSPAHFYGYTF
TRBD1	TRBV4-2	NA	TRBJ2-3	TGTGCCAGCAGCCAAGATGGCCGGGACAGGGGATCAGATACGCAGTATTTT	CASSQDGRDRGSDTQYF
NA	TRBV23-1	NA	TRBJ1-5	TGCGCCAGCAGTCAATGGGGGAGGCGCAATCAGCCCCAGCATTTT	CASSQWGRRNQPQHF
NA	TRBV10-3	NA	TRBJ2-3	TGTGCCATCAGTGACGGGCTCACAGATACGCAGTATTTT	CAISDGLTDTQYF
TRBD1	TRBV5-6	NA	TRBJ2-6	TGTGCCAGCAGCCATTTCTTACAGGGGGCGGTGGCTGGGGCCAACGTCCTGACTTTC	CASSHFLQGAVAGANVLTF
TRBD1	TRBV2	NA	TRBJ2-1	TGTGCCAGCAGGGGACAGGGGGCGAATGAGCAGTTCTTC	CASRGQGANEQFF
TRBD1	TRBV27	NA	TRBJ1-5	TGTGCCAGCAGTCGACAGGGGGCCCTGACTAGCAATCAGCCCCAGCATTTT	CASSRQGALTSNQPQHF
TRBD1	TRBV28	NA	TRBJ1-5	TGTGCCAGCAGTTCCCCGACAGGGCCGGATCAGCCCCAGCATTTT	CASSSPTGPDQPQHF
TRBD2	TRBV6-5	NA	TRBJ2-7	TGTGCCAGCAGGGGACTAGCGGGGACCTACGAGCAGTACTTC	CASRGLAGTYEQYF
NA	TRBV7-3	NA	TRBJ1-6	TGTGCCAGCAGCTTAAAACCGCGATCACCCCTCCACTTT	CASSLKPRSPLHF
TRBD2	TRBV27	NA	TRBJ2-1	TGTGCCAGCAGTTTGAGGACTAGCGGGAGTAAATACAATGAGCAGTTCTTC	CASSLRTSGSKYNEQFF
NA	TRBV7-2	NA	TRBJ1-2	TGTGCCAGCAGCCAAAGAAACTATGGCTACACCTTC	CASSQRNYGYTF
NA	TRBV7-6	NA	TRBJ2-5	TGTGCCAGCAGCTTAGCGCGGAGCGGCACAGAGACCCAGTACTTC	CASSLARSGTETQYF
TRBD2	TRBV29-1	few	TRBJ2-3	TGCAGCTCGTATAGCGGGGGGGCCAGAGATACGCAGTATTTT	CSSYSGGARDTQYF
TRBD2	TRBV2	NA	TRBJ2-7	TGTGCCAGCAGTGAGGGGACTAGCGGGAGGTACCCAACCCTCGAGCAGTACTTC	CASSEGTSGRYPTLEQYF
NA	TRBV4-1	NA	TRBJ2-1	TGCGCCAGCAGCCAAGATGAGGTGCAGTTCTTC	CASSQDEVQFF
NA	TRBV6-5	NA	TRBJ1-2	TGTGCCAGCAGTTACTTCTACCCCCCAGGGGACTATGGCTACACCTTC	CASSYFYPPGDYGYTF
TRBD1	TRBV5-1	few	TRBJ1-2	TGCGCCAGCAGCTTCGGACAGGGAGGACATGGCTACACCTTC	CASSFGQGGHGYTF
TRBD1	TRBV11-2	NA	TRBJ2-1	TGTGCCAGCAGCTTAAGGCCCCAAGGGACAGGAAGCTCCTACAATGAGCAGTTCTTC	CASSLRPQGTGSSYNEQFF
NA	TRBV7-2	few	TRBJ2-1	TGTGCCAGCAGCTCAAGACGGACAGAATCGACTGAGCAGTTCTTC	CASSSRRTESTEQFF
NA	TRBV29-1	NA	TRBJ2-1	TGCAGCGCTGGGGGGACGTCCTACAATGAGCAGTTCTTC	CSAGGTSYNEQFF
NA	TRBV4-2	NA	TRBJ2-7	TGTGCCAGCAGCCTCATGTCAAGGGGAACCTACGAGCAGTACTTC	CASSLMSRGTYEQYF